The 32 T cell receptor beta chains listed next were all sequenced from one sample in a study of glioma-infiltrating T cells after dendritic cell vaccination. Generated by immunoSEQ multiplex PCR, the TCRdb table keeps only in-frame clones and is missing some. The table records 20,000 to 25,000 clones, about four fifths of them present only once. The starting material was blood, obtained before dendritic cell vaccination. The receptors shown here come from a human donor with glioblastoma.

In its sample, this clone was seen a few times. The chain joins TRBV28 to TRBJ2-3, with TRBD2 matching over 10 bases. CDR1 and CDR2 (germline): MDHEN, SYDVKM. This CDR3 comprises 15 residues. V shed 5 bases, J shed 6 bases, and the junction held 8 bases outside the gene matches. The CDR3 DNA sequence: TGTGCCAGCAGTGCTAGCGGGAGAATTCGGGATACGCAGTATTTT. Its protein product is CASSASGRIRDTQYF.

This clone appeared a few times. V and J are TRBV14 and TRBJ1-1; D call uncertain. Germline CDR1 SGHDN, CDR2 FVKESK. There are 13 residues in the CDR3. V was shortened by 4 bases and J by 1 base, with 7 bases between the two germline ends. The CDR3 loop is CASSLWRNTEAFF. Here the CDR3 DNA reads TGTGCCAGCAGCCTGTGGAGGAACACTGAAGCTTTCTTT.

The CDR3 sequence: CASSRPDRGHEKLFF. CDR3 nucleotide sequence: TGTGCCAGCAGCCGCCCGGACAGGGGCCATGAAAAACTGTTTTTT. The chain links TRBV7-2 to TRBJ1-4; TRBD1 aligns across 9 bases. There are 15 residues in the CDR3. Trimming took 5 bases from V and 6 from J; bases not matched to a gene: 7. Germline V CDR1 and CDR2: SGHTA, FQGNSA.

This clone was counted between two and nine times. The chain links TRBV7-2 to TRBJ1-2, with D unresolved. Germline assignment: CDR1 SGHTA and CDR2 FQGNSA. The CDR3 consists of 14 residues. V lost 2 bases to trimming and J lost 0 bases, with 7 bases between them. CDR3 sequence: CASSLTPANYGYTF. CDR3 DNA sequence: TGTGCCAGCAGCTTAACGCCGGCTAACTATGGCTACACCTTC.

This rearrangement joins TRBV7-2 to TRBJ2-7; 9 bases align to TRBD1. The CDR3 extends over 15 amino acids. Germline values: CDR1 SGHTA, CDR2 FQGNSA. The V gene end was trimmed by 1 base and the J gene end by 3 bases; junction bases not matched to a gene: 4. CDR3 in amino acids: CASSLGGTGYYEQYF. The DNA of the CDR3 is TGTGCCAGCAGCTTAGGTGGGACAGGGTACTACGAGCAGTACTTC.

The chain couples TRBV2 to TRBJ1-5, with unresolved D. The CDR3 totals 16 residues. The germline gives CDR1 SNHLY, CDR2 FYNNEI. V lost 6 bases and J lost 6, with 21 bases in between. The CDR3 sequence is CASSLSRGGAGQPQHF. The CDR3 bases are TGTGCCAGCAGCCTAAGCCGCGGAGGAGCAGGTCAGCCCCAGCATTTT.

V and J are TRBV11-2 and TRBJ2-6; a possible D gene is TRBD1 (5 bases). With 4 bases removed from V and 0 bases from J, the gap between germline ends came to 19 bases. The germline gives CDR1 SGHAT, CDR2 FQNNGV. This CDR3 comprises 19 residues. As DNA, the CDR3 is TGTGCCAGCAGCTGGCGTTTCGGACACCTGATCTCTGGGGCCAACGTCCTGACTTTC. This codes for CASSWRFGHLISGANVLTF. The full variable domain, in which reference TRBV11-2 and TRBJ2-6 provide the parts outside the CDR3, is EAGVAQSPRYKIIEKRQSVAFWCNPISGHATLYWYQQILGQGPKLLIQFQNNGVVDDSQLPKDRFSAERLKGVDSTLKIQPAKLEDSAVYLCASSWRFGHLISGANVLTFGAGSRLTVL.

This sequence joins TRBV9 and TRBJ2-1; D unclear. CDR3 size: 14 residues. Trimming removed 4 bases from V and 8 bases from J, with 16 bases in between. CDR1 is SGDLS, CDR2 YYNGEE, per germline. The DNA for the CDR3 is TGTGCCAGCAGCCCCCGGGTAGTCTCCGATGAGCAGTTCTTC. Protein sequence: CASSPRVVSDEQFF.

This clone was recorded many times. The V gene is TRBV5-4, the J gene TRBJ2-3, with D unclear. The V gene lost 2 bases and the J gene lost 4 bases, with 8 bases spanning the gap. The CDR3 is 13 amino acids. Germline V gene lookup returns CDR1 SGHNT and CDR2 YYREEE (reference sequence). CDR3 protein: CASSFWSSDTQYF. CDR3 DNA: TGTGCCAGCAGCTTTTGGAGCTCAGATACGCAGTATTTT. Based on the CDR3 plus reference TRBV5-4 and TRBJ2-3, the full variable domain is ETGVTQSPTHLIKTRGQQVTLRCSSQSGHNTVSWYQQALGQGPQFIFQYYREEENGRGNFPPRFSGLQFPNYSSELNVNALELDDSALYLCASSFWSSDTQYFGPGTRLTVL.

This sequence joins TRBV27 and TRBJ2-1; the D gene is possibly TRBD1 (6 bases). Germline loops: CDR1 MNHEY, CDR2 SMNVEV (reference sequence). This CDR3 has 14 amino acids. Trimming took off 5 bases at V and 2 bases at J, with 10 bases between the two ends. CDR3 protein: CASSGWGPYNEQFF. The CDR3 coding sequence is TGTGCCAGCAGTGGGTGGGGGCCCTACAATGAGCAGTTCTTC.

In this sample, this clone turned up once. This chain joins TRBV11-1 and TRBJ2-5, with 9 bases aligning to TRBD1. TRBJ2-7 explains the end of the DNA better; the J call may be wrong. The CDR3 consists of 18 residues. Germline V gene sequence: CDR1 SGHAT, CDR2 FQDESV (reference sequence). The CDR3 reads CASSATGLGQGGLYEQYF. The CDR3 DNA reads as TGTGCCAGCAGCGCGACTGGTTTGGGACAGGGTGGTCTCTACGAGCAGTACTTC.

A single count supports this clone. The CDR3 does not end in the conserved phenylalanine or tryptophan, so this is likely a read error. No DNA is shown, since the ends of the CDR3 on it are uncertain; the CDR3 is the one TCRdb lists. The rearrangement uses TRBV6-7 and TRBJ1-5; the D call TRBD1 from the table was never checked on the DNA. TRBV6-7 is flagged as an ORF with uncertain function. The CDR3 is 12 amino acids in total, end residues counted. The CDR3 sequence: CASSYTMTGPLP.

The chain combines TRBV6-4 with TRBJ2-5; TRBD2 agrees at 14 bases. CDR1 and CDR2 from the germline V gene are MRHNA and SNTAGT. After removal of 6 bases from V and 2 bases from J, the junction contained 2 bases not matched to a gene. This CDR3 contains 15 residues. The CDR3 DNA is TGTGCCAGCAGCCGACTAGCGGGAGGGCAAGAGACCCAGTACTTC. Its translation: CASSRLAGGQETQYF.

The chain recombines TRBV2 with TRBJ1-5; D may be TRBD1 (5 bases). Trimming left V 4 bases short and J 6 bases short, with 13 bases between. Germline V gives CDR1 SNHLY, CDR2 FYNNEI. CDR3 length: 14 amino acids. In DNA, the CDR3 is TGTGCCAGCAGTGGGAAGGGGCGACGTCAGCCCCAGCATTTT. It codes for CASSGKGRRQPQHF.

This clone has more than one count but fewer than ten. CDR3 in amino acids: CASRAGLAGFYEQYF. The CDR3 DNA reads as TGTGCCAGCAGGGCCGGACTAGCGGGGTTCTACGAGCAGTACTTC. The chain is built from TRBV27 and TRBJ2-5; 12 bases match TRBD2. The J call could be wrong; TRBJ2-7 is a better fit for the DNA end. The CDR3 is 15 amino acids. CDR1 and CDR2 (germline): MNHEY, SMNVEV (reference sequence).

This clone was counted only a few times. V and J are TRBV27 and TRBJ2-7, with D maybe TRBD1 (6 bases). Per germline, CDR1 MNHEY and CDR2 SMNVEV (reference sequence). The CDR3 runs 12 residues. V gave up 5 bases and J gave up 12 bases, with 17 bases separating them. CDR3 protein: CASSSTTGSWYF. The DNA of the CDR3 is TGTGCCAGCAGTAGTACAACAGGGAGTTGGTACTTC.

The table lists this clone with a few counts. J is TRBJ2-7 and V is TRBV6-5, with 7 bases identical to TRBD2. This CDR3 is 14 amino acids long. With 4 bases clipped from V and 1 base from J, the junction kept 4 bases outside the gene matches. Germline V CDR1 and CDR2: MNHEY, SVGAGI. The DNA of the CDR3 is TGTGCCAGCAGTTCCGCGGGAGAGTCCTACGAGCAGTACTTC. Translated, it gives CASSSAGESYEQYF.

Of note for this clone: Sequence at one end of the junction differs from germline and may be a read error. The same CDR3 is also encoded by other DNA sequences in this sample. This sequence joins TRBV13 and TRBJ2-5; a possible D gene is TRBD1 (6 bases). The CDR3 is 14 amino acids. Germline values: CDR1 PRHDT, CDR2 FYEKMQ (reference sequence). This CDR3 reads CASRAGTLQETQYF. CDR3 bases: TGCGCCAGCAGGGCCGGGACACTTCAAGAGACCCAGTACTTC.

The chain couples TRBV29-1 to TRBJ1-1; weak D call: TRBD1 (6 bases). The CDR3 covers 12 residues. The germline V gene encodes CDR1 SQVTM and CDR2 ANQGSEA. Trimming left V 7 bases short and J 3 bases short, with 12 bases between. The CDR3 reads CSGESGDTEAFF. The DNA for the CDR3 is TGCAGCGGAGAATCAGGGGACACTGAAGCTTTCTTT. The full variable domain, in which reference TRBV29-1 and TRBJ1-1 provide the parts outside the CDR3, is SAVISQKPSRDICQRGTSLTIQCQVDSQVTMMFWYRQQPGQSLTLIATANQGSEATYESGFVIDKFPISRPNLTFSTLTVSNMSPEDSSIYLCSGESGDTEAFFGQGTRLTVV.

The chain couples TRBV4-3 to TRBJ1-4, with a tentative D call TRBD1 (6 bases). CDR1 is LGHNA and CDR2 is YSLEER in the germline V gene. Trimming took off 0 bases at V and 8 bases at J, with 16 bases between the two ends. This CDR3 comprises 16 residues. The CDR3 protein is CASSQEGEGVEEKLFF. CDR3 nucleotides: TGCGCCAGCAGCCAAGAAGGGGAGGGGGTGGAGGAAAAACTGTTTTTT.

This clone was recorded only once. The chain employs TRBV9 and TRBJ2-1; the D is unclear. CDR1 is SGDLS, CDR2 YYNGEE, per germline. V lost 0 bases and J lost 5, with 15 bases in between. The CDR3 has 16 residues. This CDR3 is CASSVASSLANNEQFF. The CDR3, as DNA: TGTGCCAGCAGCGTAGCCTCTAGTCTGGCTAACAATGAGCAGTTCTTC.

V usage is TRBV5-1 and J usage is TRBJ2-6; 12 bases are shared with TRBD2. The CDR3 runs to 19 residues. The junction had 7 bases not matched to a gene; V was cut back by 0 bases and J by 3 bases. Per the germline V gene, CDR1 is SGHRS and CDR2 is YFSETQ. This chain's CDR3 is CASSLVLAGGHLGANVLTF. The CDR3 bases are TGCGCCAGCAGCTTGGTACTAGCGGGAGGCCACCTTGGGGCCAACGTCCTGACTTTC.

The J gene is TRBJ2-1, the V gene TRBV5-1, with D hard to call. The CDR3 length is 14 residues. Germline values: CDR1 SGHRS, CDR2 YFSETQ. Trimming took off 4 bases at V and 6 bases at J, with 14 bases between the two ends. CDR3 sequence: CASSPGSSTNEQFF. The CDR3 DNA reads TGCGCCAGCAGCCCCGGGTCCAGCACCAATGAGCAGTTCTTC.

This chain joins TRBV5-3 and TRBJ2-1; D possibly corresponds to TRBD1 (6 bases). TRBV5-3 is filed as an ORF, its function uncertain. Trimming cost V 6 bases and J 4 bases, with 14 bases left between them. The CDR3 is 14 residues long. This CDR3 is CARIPWDNYNEQFF. CDR3 DNA: TGTGCCAGAATCCCCTGGGACAATTACAATGAGCAGTTCTTC.

The chain joins TRBV5-6 to TRBJ2-1; TRBD1 agrees at 8 bases. The CDR3 runs 19 residues. V dropped 5 bases and J dropped 9; count of bases not matched to a gene: 25. The germline V gene has CDR1 SGHDT and CDR2 YYEEEE. Here the CDR3 DNA reads TGTGCCAGCAGTTTTTTGACAGGGGCCTTCTTTGCTCCTACGGGTGAGCAGTTCTTC. Translated, it gives CASSFLTGAFFAPTGEQFF.

The chain links TRBV7-2 to TRBJ2-5; 7 bases are shared with TRBD2. There are 13 residues in the CDR3. CDR1 is SGHTA, CDR2 FQGNSA, per germline. The junction had 5 bases not matched to a gene; V was cut back by 6 bases and J by 4 bases. CDR3: CASRRGSTETQYF. Here the CDR3 DNA reads TGTGCCAGCAGGCGGGGGTCGACAGAGACCCAGTACTTC.

V gene TRBV6-1 combines with J gene TRBJ1-2; 7 bases map to TRBD1. Germline CDR1 and CDR2: MNHNS and SASEGT. The CDR3 loop spans 15 amino acids. The ends lost 6 bases at V and 3 bases at J; junction bases unmatched: 10. The CDR3 sequence is CASRRTGSGDYGYTF. The CDR3 nucleotides read TGTGCCAGCAGGAGGACAGGCTCAGGAGACTATGGCTACACCTTC.

This clone has more than one count but fewer than ten. The V call is TRBV7-3, the J call TRBJ2-7; D is perhaps TRBD1 (5 bases). Trimming left V 5 bases short and J 6 bases short, with 11 bases between. CDR3 length: 12 amino acids. Per the germline V gene, CDR1 is SGHTA and CDR2 is FQGTGA. The CDR3 is CASSLQVSEQYF. CDR3 in DNA: TGTGCCAGCAGCCTACAGGTCTCCGAGCAGTACTTC.

The rearrangement links TRBV6-5 to TRBJ2-3; D is undetermined. From germline, CDR1 is MNHEY and CDR2 SVGAGI. There are 14 residues in the CDR3. V lost 0 bases, J lost 7 bases, and 11 bases lay in between. CDR3 bases: TGTGCCAGCAGTTACTCGATTAGTGGTAATACGCAGTATTTT. Protein sequence: CASSYSISGNTQYF.

The rearrangement links TRBV11-2 to TRBJ1-4; TRBD1 matches at 9 bases. CDR3 length equals 14 residues. J lost 6 bases, V lost 3 bases, and 2 bases had no gene match. The germline CDR1 and CDR2 sequences are SGHAT and FQNNGV. Here the CDR3 reads CASSFRQGDEKLFF. In DNA form, the CDR3 reads TGTGCCAGCAGCTTTAGACAGGGGGATGAAAAACTGTTTTTT.

The chain has TRBV11-3 and TRBJ2-3, with D possibly being TRBD2 (5 bases). This CDR3 is 15 amino acids long. The ends were cut back, 0 bases at V and 0 bases at J, with 7 bases in the middle. Germline CDR1 is SGHNT and CDR2 is YENEEA. CDR3 sequence reads: CASSLESGSTDTQYF. CDR3 DNA sequence: TGTGCCAGCAGCTTAGAGTCGGGGAGCACAGATACGCAGTATTTT.

This chain uses TRBV18 with TRBJ2-4; possible D gene TRBD2, 6 bases. The CDR3 contains 15 residues. CDR1 is KGHSH and CDR2 is LQKENI in the germline V gene. The V gene lost 1 base and the J gene lost 0 bases, with 7 bases spanning the gap. CDR3 sequence: CASSPRTIAKNIQYF. The DNA for the CDR3 is TGTGCCAGCTCACCACGGACTATAGCCAAAAACATTCAGTACTTC.